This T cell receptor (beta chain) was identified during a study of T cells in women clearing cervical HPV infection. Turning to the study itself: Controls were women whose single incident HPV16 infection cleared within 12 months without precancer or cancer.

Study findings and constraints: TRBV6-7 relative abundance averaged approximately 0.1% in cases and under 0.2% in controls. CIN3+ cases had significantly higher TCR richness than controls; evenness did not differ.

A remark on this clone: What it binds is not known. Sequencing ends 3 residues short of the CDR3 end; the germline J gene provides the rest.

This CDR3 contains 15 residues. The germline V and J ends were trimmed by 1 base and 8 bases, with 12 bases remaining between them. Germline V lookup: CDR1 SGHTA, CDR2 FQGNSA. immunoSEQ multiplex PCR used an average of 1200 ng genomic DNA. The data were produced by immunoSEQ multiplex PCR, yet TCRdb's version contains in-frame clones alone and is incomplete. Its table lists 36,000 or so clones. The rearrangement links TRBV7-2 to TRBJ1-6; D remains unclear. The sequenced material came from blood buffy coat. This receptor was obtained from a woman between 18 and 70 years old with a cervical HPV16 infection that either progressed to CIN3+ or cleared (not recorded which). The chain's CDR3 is CASSLGRGDDSPLHF. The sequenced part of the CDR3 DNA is TGTGCCAGCAGCTTAGGTCGGGGAGACGATTCACCC.